These 14 T cell receptor beta chains were sequenced from one sample in a study of cytomegalovirus exposure and HLA in healthy donors. 13 Jbeta primers and 60 Vbeta primers were used for the PCR. The assay was immunoSEQ multiplex PCR, and TCRdb's table has in-frame clones only and misses some. The sample consists of tens of thousands of clones, roughly 76% of them appearing once. Sequenced sample: PBMCs. These receptors were obtained from a woman aged 30 to 39 in good health and CMV-seronegative.

This clone came up once. The chain couples TRBV19 to TRBJ2-1; 10 bases are a match to TRBD2. CDR3 length: 16 residues. Germline V gives CDR1 LNHDA, CDR2 SQIVND (reference sequence). With V trimmed by 5 bases and J by 5 bases, 9 bases remained unmatched. CDR3 coding DNA: TGTGCCAGTAGTTTCAGGACTAGCGGCCTAAACAATGAGCAGTTCTTC. Residues: CASSFRTSGLNNEQFF.

This rearrangement joins TRBV7-8 to TRBJ1-1, with 10 bases aligning to TRBD1. J gave up 4 bases and V 5 bases, and 7 bases lay outside the gene matches. The germline CDR1 and CDR2 sequences are SGHVS and FQNEAQ. The CDR3 spans 15 residues. For the CDR3, the DNA is TGTGCCAGCAGCCCCGCCGGGACAGGGGCCACTGAAGCTTTCTTT. Translation gives CASSPAGTGATEAFF.

J is TRBJ2-1 and V is TRBV10-3, with D possibly TRBD1 on 7 matching bases. The CDR3 is 13 residues long. Germline values: CDR1 ENHRY, CDR2 SYGVKD. Deletions cut 8 bases from V and 9 bases from J, with 17 bases between. The CDR3 bases are TGTGCCATCGGCCCGACAGGGAGGAGTGAGCAGTTCTTC. It specifies CAIGPTGRSEQFF.

J is TRBJ1-5 and V is TRBV18; TRBD1 aligns across 7 bases. The CDR3 covers 14 residues. V lost 6 bases to trimming and J lost 2 bases; unmatched junction nucleotides: 4. CDR1 KGHSH and CDR2 LQKENI come from the germline V gene. CDR3 sequence: CASSQGQGNQPQHF. The CDR3 DNA follows: TGTGCCAGCTCTCAAGGACAGGGCAATCAGCCCCAGCATTTT.

Here the CDR3 DNA reads TGTGCCAGCACCGCGGGACCCAGGCATGGCTACACCTTC. Translating gives CASTAGPRHGYTF. The rearrangement links TRBV28 to TRBJ1-2; D is possibly TRBD1 (5 bases). Trimming left V 7 bases short and J 6 bases short, with 15 bases between. The CDR3 covers 13 residues. CDR1 MDHEN and CDR2 SYDVKM come from the germline V gene.

The chain uses TRBV15 and TRBJ2-1; 8 bases are shared with TRBD2. CDR3 size: 16 residues. Germline assignment: CDR1 LNHNV and CDR2 YYDKDF (reference sequence). V gave up 1 base and J gave up 2 bases; unmatched junction bases: 4. For the CDR3, the DNA is TGTGCCACCAGCAGAGGGGTAGCGGGAACCTACAATGAGCAGTTCTTC. This translates into CATSRGVAGTYNEQFF.

This clone came up a few times. J is TRBJ2-1 and V is TRBV6-6; 9 bases match TRBD2. Per the germline V gene, CDR1 is MNHNY and CDR2 is SVGAGI (reference sequence). The CDR3 length is 14 residues. J was trimmed by 10 bases and V by 0 bases; bases with no gene match: 4. The CDR3 DNA reads as TGTGCCAGCAGTTACTCGGCTAGCGGGAACGAGCAGTTCTTC. Protein sequence: CASSYSASGNEQFF.

The rearrangement joins TRBV29-1 to TRBJ1-4, with 9 bases that match TRBD1. Germline V gene sequence: CDR1 SQVTM, CDR2 ANQGSEA. V lost 7 bases, J lost 7 bases, and 10 bases stayed unmatched. The CDR3 has 14 amino acids. The DNA of the CDR3 is TGCAGCGCCCGGAGCGGGACAGGGAGTGAAAAACTGTTTTTT. Translation gives CSARSGTGSEKLFF.

J is TRBJ1-1 and V is TRBV18, with a tentative D call TRBD1 (6 bases). Trimming removed 3 bases from V and 2 bases from J, with 13 bases in between. The CDR3 is 15 residues long. Germline loops: CDR1 KGHSH, CDR2 LQKENI. The CDR3 coding sequence is TGTGCCAGCTCACCTAAAGGGGGAACTAACACTGAAGCTTTCTTT. This translates into CASSPKGGTNTEAFF.

This rearrangement joins TRBV7-9 to TRBJ2-1; D unclear. The CDR3 sequence is 15 residues long. V shed 4 bases and J shed 6 bases, with 16 bases lying between them. Germline V gene sequence: CDR1 SEHNR, CDR2 FQNEAQ (reference sequence). The CDR3 spells CASSSFWAPSNEQFF. The CDR3 DNA reads TGTGCCAGCAGCTCCTTTTGGGCCCCCTCCAATGAGCAGTTCTTC.

The chain couples TRBV5-4 to TRBJ2-5; no reliable D call. The CDR3 sequence is 14 residues long. Trimming removed 3 bases from V and 1 base from J, with 10 bases in between. Germline V gene sequence: CDR1 SGHNT, CDR2 YYREEE (reference sequence). CDR3 amino acids: CASSSPQAQETQYF. CDR3 nucleotide sequence: TGTGCCAGCAGCTCCCCTCAGGCCCAAGAGACCCAGTACTTC.

This sequence joins TRBV9 and TRBJ2-7, with a possible D match to TRBD2 (6 bases). There are 15 residues in the CDR3. V lost 8 bases, J lost 1 base, and 19 bases lay in between. Looked up from germline, CDR1 is SGDLS and CDR2 is YYNGEE. Here the CDR3 reads CARGLSDNPSYEQYF. In nucleotides, the CDR3 is TGTGCCAGGGGACTTAGCGACAACCCTTCCTACGAGCAGTACTTC.

This clone was observed once. The rearrangement links TRBV2 to TRBJ2-7; TRBD1 matches 9 bases. With V trimmed by 1 base and J by 2 bases, 12 bases remained unmatched. CDR1 is SNHLY and CDR2 is FYNNEI in the germline V gene. This CDR3 is built from 18 residues. The CDR3 DNA is TGTGCCAGCAGTGAAGTGAAAACCGGGACAGGGCCCACCTACGAGCAGTACTTC. Its translation: CASSEVKTGTGPTYEQYF.

Here the CDR3 DNA reads TGTGCCAGCAGTTTATCGGCAGGGTCCACCTACGAGCAGTACTTC. Translating gives CASSLSAGSTYEQYF. The rearrangement links TRBV28 to TRBJ2-7; D might be TRBD1 (5 bases). Per the germline V gene, CDR1 is MDHEN and CDR2 is SYDVKM. This CDR3 has 15 residues. With 1 base removed from V and 2 bases from J, the gap between germline ends came to 12 bases.